A single sample is the source of the 20 T cell receptor beta chains below, sequenced in a study of shared clonotypes between healthy human individuals. Repertoires were generated with immunoSEQ multiplex PCR, while TCRdb's copy carries only in-frame clones and drops some. Here the sample spans more than 2 million clones, approximately 92% being singletons. Only CD45RO-negative cells positively selected for CCR7 counted as naive CD8 cells, so terminally differentiated effector memory CD45RA+ cells were excluded. Specimen: naive CD8+ T cells from PBMCs. The source is a young man in good health. Some clones in this sample may be carry-over from other donors' samples.

The chain uses TRBV19 and TRBJ2-5, with 9 nucleotides matching TRBD1. This CDR3 has 15 residues. Per the germline V gene, CDR1 is LNHDA and CDR2 is SQIVND (reference sequence). V shed 5 bases, J shed 4 bases, and the junction held 8 bases outside the gene matches. CDR3 nucleotides: TGTGCCAGTAGTGGGACAGGGTTGGGAGTAGAGACCCAGTACTTC. It translates to CASSGTGLGVETQYF.

This chain joins TRBV28 and TRBJ2-7; a possible D gene is TRBD2 (6 bases). This CDR3 region has 15 residues. CDR1 and CDR2 (germline): MDHEN, SYDVKM. Trimming shortened V by 6 bases and J by 0 bases, and 15 bases separated the two germline ends. DNA for the CDR3: TGTGCCAGCAGCCCTGCCGGGAGTGGCTCCTACGAGCAGTACTTC. Protein: CASSPAGSGSYEQYF.

This chain uses TRBV7-2 with TRBJ2-3, with a weak D call TRBD2 (6 bases). Germline V gene data show CDR1 as SGHTA and CDR2 as FQGNSA. The CDR3 sequence is 13 residues long. V lost 5 bases, J lost 11 bases, and 17 bases lay in between. CDR3 DNA: TGTGCCAGCAGCCCCAGATTGGGAGGCGAGCAGTATTTT. Its translation is CASSPRLGGEQYF.

J is TRBJ2-3 and V is TRBV27, with no clear D. V lost 5 bases and J lost 8, with 14 bases in between. The CDR3 runs 13 residues. Germline CDR1 and CDR2: MNHEY and SMNVEV (reference sequence). CDR3 DNA: TGTGCCAGCAGTACATCCCCGCGAGGTACGCAGTATTTT. This codes for CASSTSPRGTQYF.

The chain carries TRBV2 and TRBJ2-2; 7 nucleotides agree with TRBD1. Losses at the gene ends were 2 bases for V and 4 bases for J; bases not matched to a gene: 7. The germline V gene has CDR1 SNHLY and CDR2 FYNNEI. The length of the CDR3 is 16 residues. The CDR3 region has the DNA TGTGCCAGCAGTGAAAGGGGGCTTACCCTCACCGGGGAGCTGTTTTTT. Its translation: CASSERGLTLTGELFF. The full variable domain, completed using reference TRBV2 and TRBJ2-2, is EPEVTQTPSHQVTQMGQEVILRCVPISNHLYFYWYRQILGQKVEFLVSFYNNEISEKSEIFDDQFSVERPDGSNFTLKIRSTKLEDSAMYFCASSERGLTLTGELFFGEGSRLTVL.

The V and J genes are TRBV30 and TRBJ1-5, with TRBD1 matching 7 bases. Germline assignment: CDR1 GTSNPN and CDR2 SVGIG (reference sequence). V lost 1 base and J lost 0; bases outside the gene matches: 9. There are 17 residues in the CDR3. The CDR3 DNA follows: TGTGCCTGGAGTGGGGGACAGACTAGTTATAGCAATCAGCCCCAGCATTTT. Translating it yields CAWSGGQTSYSNQPQHF. The full variable domain, completed using reference TRBV30 and TRBJ1-5, is SQTIHQWPATLVQPVGSPLSLECTVEGTSNPNLYWYRQAAGRGLQLLFYSVGIGQISSEVPQNLSASRPQDRQFILSSKKLLLSDSGFYLCAWSGGQTSYSNQPQHFGDGTRLSIL.

The chain uses TRBV7-3 and TRBJ1-3, with TRBD1 matching 7 bases. This CDR3 spans 19 amino acids. V trimming: 1 base; J trimming: 0 bases; junction bases outside the gene matches: 12. CDR1 SGHTA and CDR2 FQGTGA come from the germline V gene. CDR3 amino acids: CASSLIGGTAGNSGNTIYF. CDR3 DNA sequence: TGTGCCAGCAGCTTAATCGGGGGGACAGCTGGTAACTCTGGAAACACCATATATTTT.

The J gene is TRBJ2-3, the V gene TRBV11-2, with 11 bases aligning to TRBD2. CDR1 and CDR2 from the germline V gene are SGHAT and FQNNGV. V lost 5 bases, J lost 5 bases, and 12 bases stayed unmatched. The CDR3 covers 17 residues. Here the CDR3 reads CASSRDGLAGGVDTQYF. The CDR3 region has the DNA TGTGCCAGCAGCCGAGATGGGCTAGCGGGAGGAGTAGATACGCAGTATTTT.

The V call is TRBV11-2, the J call TRBJ2-7; TRBD1 agrees at 8 bases. The CDR3 is made up of 14 amino acids. V trimming: 5 bases; J trimming: 1 base; junction bases outside the gene matches: 4. From germline, CDR1 is SGHAT and CDR2 FQNNGV. The CDR3 sequence: CASSDRGGSYEQYF. The DNA for the CDR3 is TGTGCCAGCAGCGACAGGGGTGGATCCTACGAGCAGTACTTC.

On this clone itself: Other DNA sequences from this sample encode an identical CDR3 as well. The CDR3 reads CASSGTGSYEQYF. CDR3 nucleotides: TGTGCCAGCTCGGGGACAGGGTCCTACGAGCAGTACTTC. This chain joins TRBV27 and TRBJ2-7; 9 bases are shared with TRBD1. In germline, CDR1 is MNHEY, CDR2 SMNVEV (reference sequence). This CDR3 comprises 13 residues. Trimming removed 8 bases from V and 1 base from J; junction bases left unmatched: 3.

The CDR3 sequence: CAGQGENNQPQHF. CDR3 DNA: TGTGCCGGCCAGGGGGAGAACAATCAGCCCCAGCATTTT. The V gene is TRBV28, the J gene TRBJ1-5; 7 nucleotides align to TRBD1. Losses at the gene ends were 11 bases for V and 3 bases for J; bases not matched to a gene: 7. The germline gives CDR1 MDHEN, CDR2 SYDVKM. The CDR3 length is 13 residues.

This clone was counted once. The J gene is TRBJ2-1, the V gene TRBV11-2; 9 bases are a match to TRBD2. CDR3 length: 17 amino acids. In germline, CDR1 is SGHAT, CDR2 FQNNGV. Germline trimming cut 5 bases from V and 0 bases from J; bases unmatched to any gene: 8. CDR3 DNA: TGTGCCAGCAGCCCTCGACTAGCGGAAAGCTCCTACAATGAGCAGTTCTTC. Translating it yields CASSPRLAESSYNEQFF. The whole variable domain, filled in from reference TRBV11-2 and TRBJ2-1, reads EAGVAQSPRYKIIEKRQSVAFWCNPISGHATLYWYQQILGQGPKLLIQFQNNGVVDDSQLPKDRFSAERLKGVDSTLKIQPAKLEDSAVYLCASSPRLAESSYNEQFFGPGTRLTVL.

The chain joins TRBV5-4 to TRBJ2-3, with 13 positions matching TRBD2. The germline V gene encodes CDR1 SGHNT and CDR2 YYREEE (reference sequence). Trimming at V came to 4 bases and at J to 5 bases, leaving 7 bases not matched to a gene. The CDR3 length is 16 residues. Here the CDR3 reads CASSPGLAGVKDTQYF. The CDR3 DNA reads as TGTGCCAGCAGCCCTGGACTAGCGGGAGTCAAAGATACGCAGTATTTT.

This clone was found once. Here the CDR3 reads CASSYSRFYNEQFF. The CDR3 DNA follows: TGTGCCAGCAGTTACTCCAGATTCTACAATGAGCAGTTCTTC. The chain recombines TRBV6-5 with TRBJ2-1; D remains ambiguous. CDR1 and CDR2 from the germline V gene are MNHEY and SVGAGI. V gave up 0 bases and J gave up 3 bases, with 6 bases separating them. The CDR3 has 14 amino acids.

The chain employs TRBV28 and TRBJ2-1; tentative D call: TRBD2 (6 bases). CDR1 and CDR2 (germline): MDHEN, SYDVKM. The CDR3 has 15 amino acids. V lost 7 bases and J 0 bases, leaving 13 bases between the germline ends. The CDR3 DNA is TGTGCCAGCATGGATTGGGACTCCTCCTACAATGAGCAGTTCTTC. This gives the protein CASMDWDSSYNEQFF.

The V call is TRBV27, the J call TRBJ2-1, with no clear D. Per the germline V gene, CDR1 is MNHEY and CDR2 is SMNVEV (reference sequence). The length of the CDR3 is 11 residues. With 4 bases removed from V and 12 bases from J, the gap between germline ends came to 10 bases. CDR3 DNA sequence: TGTGCCAGCAGTTCCTCATGGGGGCAGTTCTTC. Residues: CASSSSWGQFF.

The chain employs TRBV5-4 and TRBJ1-1, with no clear D. Trimming took off 0 bases at V and 7 bases at J, with 7 bases between the two ends. Germline CDR1 reads SGHNT; CDR2 reads YYREEE (reference sequence). The CDR3 has 12 residues. The DNA for the CDR3 is TGTGCCAGCAGCTTGGAACGGGGTGAAGCTTTCTTT. Its translation: CASSLERGEAFF. Variable domain in full (rest from reference TRBV5-4 and TRBJ1-1): ETGVTQSPTHLIKTRGQQVTLRCSSQSGHNTVSWYQQALGQGPQFIFQYYREEENGRGNFPPRFSGLQFPNYSSELNVNALELDDSALYLCASSLERGEAFFGQGTRLTVV.

This clone was observed a single time. V gene TRBV28 combines with J gene TRBJ1-2; TRBD1 might be the D (5 bases). CDR3 length equals 13 residues. V lost 4 bases to trimming and J lost 12 bases, with 18 bases between them. Germline V gene sequence: CDR1 MDHEN, CDR2 SYDVKM. The CDR3 loop is CASSSIWGTRDTF. The CDR3 nucleotides are TGTGCCAGCAGTTCTATCTGGGGGACCCGGGACACCTTC.

The genes are TRBV5-6 and TRBJ2-3; tentatively, D is TRBD1 (6 bases). Germline V gene data show CDR1 as SGHDT and CDR2 as YYEEEE. The V end was cut by 1 base, the J end by 3 bases, with 12 bases between. The CDR3 has 15 residues. The CDR3 DNA sequence: TGTGCCAGCAGCTTGAAGCAGGGGAGTACAGATACGCAGTATTTT. Translating gives CASSLKQGSTDTQYF.

The J gene is TRBJ2-1, the V gene TRBV6-1; 9 nucleotides align to TRBD2. The CDR3 loop spans 13 amino acids. V was pared by 8 bases and J by 4 bases, with 3 bases of the junction left unmatched. Per the germline V gene, CDR1 is MNHNS and CDR2 is SASEGT. CDR3 in DNA: TGTGCCAGCCCTAGCGGGAATTACAATGAGCAGTTCTTC. Encoded protein: CASPSGNYNEQFF.